Described below is a single TCR beta chain sequence and its context. Sequenced by immunoSEQ multiplex PCR; TCRdb stores in-frame clones only, minus some. The table lists roughly 56,000 clones, 55% to 85% of them singletons. Unstimulated PBMCs were sorted into CD3+CD4+ and CD3+CD8+ populations. This sample stems from a study of T cell clones after liver transplantation. The overall study: Third-party-reactive TCRbeta sequences from pre-transplant mixed lymphocyte reactions served as antigen-independent comparators.

This CDR3 is 14 amino acids long. Germline CDR1 reads SGHDT; CDR2 reads YYEEEE. Trimming removed 2 bases from V and 2 bases from J, with 11 bases in between. The TCR comes from a human patient who received a liver transplant. Some of the T cells might come from the graft donor. Sequencing was performed on CD4+ T cells from blood, taken around 52 months after liver transplant. This sequence joins TRBV5-6 and TRBJ2-7; a possible D gene is TRBD1 (6 bases). As DNA, the CDR3 is TGTGCCAGCAGCTTCAGAACAGGGCCCTACGAGCAGTACTTC. It is translated as CASSFRTGPYEQYF.